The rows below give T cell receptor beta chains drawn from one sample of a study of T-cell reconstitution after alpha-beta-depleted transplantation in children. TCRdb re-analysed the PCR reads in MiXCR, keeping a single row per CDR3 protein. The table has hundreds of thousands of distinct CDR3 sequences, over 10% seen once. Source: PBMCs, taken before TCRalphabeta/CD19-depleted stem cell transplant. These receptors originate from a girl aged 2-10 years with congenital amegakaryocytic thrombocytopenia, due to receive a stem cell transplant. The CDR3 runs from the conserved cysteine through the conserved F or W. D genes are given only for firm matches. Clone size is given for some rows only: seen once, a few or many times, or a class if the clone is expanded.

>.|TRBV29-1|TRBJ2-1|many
CSVPSLVWEDNEQFF
TGCAGCGTGCCCTCACTAGTTTGGGAAGACAATGAGCAGTTCTTC
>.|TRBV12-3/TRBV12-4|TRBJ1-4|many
CASSKGATNEKLFF
TGTGCCAGCAGCAAGGGCGCAACTAATGAAAAACTGTTTTTT
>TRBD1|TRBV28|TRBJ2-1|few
CASSSGGHNEQFF
TGTGCCAGCAGTTCAGGGGGACACAATGAGCAGTTCTTC
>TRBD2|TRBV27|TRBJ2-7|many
CASTKTSGAYEQYF
TGTGCCAGCACCAAGACTAGCGGGGCCTACGAGCAGTACTTC
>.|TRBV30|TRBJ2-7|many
CAWSSKSGSEQYF
TGTGCCTGGAGTTCCAAGTCCGGGTCCGAGCAGTACTTC
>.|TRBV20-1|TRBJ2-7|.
CSARRAGAFYEQYF
TGCAGTGCTCGGCGGGCAGGTGCCTTCTACGAGCAGTACTTC
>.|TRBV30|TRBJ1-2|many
CAWSVLRTVYGYTF
TGTGCCTGGAGTGTACTTCGGACGGTTTATGGCTACACCTTC
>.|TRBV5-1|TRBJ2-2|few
CASSPLVEPTNTGELFF
TGCGCCAGCAGCCCCTTAGTTGAGCCGACCAACACCGGGGAGCTGTTTTTT
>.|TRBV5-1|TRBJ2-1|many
CASSLKSQGTTYNEQFF
TGCGCCAGCAGCTTGAAGTCCCAGGGGACCACCTACAATGAGCAGTTCTTC
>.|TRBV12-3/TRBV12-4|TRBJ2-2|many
CASSSSSSVTGELFF
TGTGCCAGCAGTTCCTCCTCTAGTGTCACCGGGGAGCTGTTTTTT
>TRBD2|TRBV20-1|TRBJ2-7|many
CSARPWGLGQGEQYF
TGCAGTGCTAGGCCTTGGGGACTAGGGCAGGGCGAGCAGTACTTC
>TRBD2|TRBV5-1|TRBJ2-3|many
CASRLAGLSDTQYF
TGCGCCAGCAGACTAGCGGGTTTGTCCGATACGCAGTATTTT
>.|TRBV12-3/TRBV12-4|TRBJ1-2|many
CASTTGYYGYTF
TGTGCCAGCACCACTGGCTACTATGGCTACACCTTC
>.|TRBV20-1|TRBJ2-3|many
CSGGGSTDTQYF
TGCAGTGGTGGTGGTAGCACAGATACGCAGTATTTT
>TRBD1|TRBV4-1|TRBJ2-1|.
CASSQGQGSNSYNEQFF
TGCGCCAGCAGTCAGGGACAGGGGAGTAACTCCTACAATGAGCAGTTCTTC
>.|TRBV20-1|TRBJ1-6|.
CSARDYRTDENSPLHF
TGCAGTGCTAGAGATTATAGGACAGACGAAAATTCACCCCTCCACTTT
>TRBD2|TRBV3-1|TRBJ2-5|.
CASSQYRLAGAETQYF
TGTGCCAGCAGCCAATACCGGCTAGCGGGAGCTGAGACCCAGTACTTC
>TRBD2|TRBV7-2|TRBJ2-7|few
CASSEVAGVAEQYF
TGTGCCAGCAGCGAAGTAGCGGGAGTAGCCGAGCAGTACTTC
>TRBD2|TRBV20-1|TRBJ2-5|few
CSARQGLADAYRTQYF
TGCAGTGCTAGACAGGGACTAGCGGACGCTTATAGGACCCAGTACTTC
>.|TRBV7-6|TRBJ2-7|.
CASSLENRDEQYF
TGTGCCAGCAGCTTAGAGAATAGGGACGAGCAGTACTTC
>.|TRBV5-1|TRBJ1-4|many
CASSPLPGADEKLFF
TGCGCCAGCAGCCCCTTACCGGGGGCCGATGAAAAACTGTTTTTT
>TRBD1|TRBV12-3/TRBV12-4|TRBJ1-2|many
CASSSGQGEFGYTF
TGTGCCAGCAGTTCGGGACAGGGGGAATTTGGCTACACCTTC
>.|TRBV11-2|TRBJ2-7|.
CASSSGPRDEQYF
TGTGCCAGCAGCTCGGGCCCGCGGGACGAGCAGTACTTC
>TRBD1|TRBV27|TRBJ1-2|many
CASSSPREGAQYGYTF
TGTGCCAGCAGTTCCCCTCGGGAGGGGGCGCAATATGGCTACACCTTC
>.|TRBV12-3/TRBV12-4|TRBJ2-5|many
CASSFAGFSAQETQYF
TGTGCCAGCAGTTTTGCTGGGTTTTCTGCACAAGAGACCCAGTACTTC
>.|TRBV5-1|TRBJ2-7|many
CASSLGTEQYF
TGCGCCAGCAGCTTGGGGACGGAGCAGTACTTC
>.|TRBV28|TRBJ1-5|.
CASSPFPTGKASNQPQHF
TGTGCCAGCAGTCCATTCCCCACAGGGAAGGCGAGCAATCAGCCCCAGCATTTT
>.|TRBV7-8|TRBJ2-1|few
CASSSRVFRPRDNEQFF
TGTGCCAGCAGCTCCCGAGTTTTTCGGCCTAGGGACAATGAGCAGTTCTTC
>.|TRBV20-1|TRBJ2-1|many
CSAAGTLPYNEQFF
TGCAGTGCCGCGGGGACCCTTCCTTACAATGAGCAGTTCTTC
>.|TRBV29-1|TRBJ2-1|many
CSGCVMDYNEQFF
TGCAGCGGATGCGTTATGGACTACAATGAGCAGTTCTTC
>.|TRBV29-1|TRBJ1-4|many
CSVDPGTNEKLFF
TGCAGCGTTGACCCAGGGACTAATGAAAAACTGTTTTTT
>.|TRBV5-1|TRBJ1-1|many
CASSLQSLNTEAFF
TGCGCCAGCAGCCTCCAGAGTTTGAACACTGAAGCTTTCTTT
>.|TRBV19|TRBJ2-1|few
CASSIDPDSGDNEQFF
TGTGCCAGTAGTATAGATCCGGATAGCGGAGACAATGAGCAGTTCTTC
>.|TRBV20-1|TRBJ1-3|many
CSAARKGSGNTIYF
TGCAGTGCCGCTAGGAAAGGCTCTGGAAACACCATATATTTT
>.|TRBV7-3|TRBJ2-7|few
CASSFDKGDEQYF
TGTGCCAGCAGCTTCGATAAAGGGGACGAGCAGTACTTC
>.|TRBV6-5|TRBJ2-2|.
CASSYGEANTGELFF
TGTGCCAGCAGTTACGGGGAAGCGAACACCGGGGAGCTGTTTTTT
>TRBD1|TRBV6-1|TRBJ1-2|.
CASIPIEGALWGYTF
TGTGCCAGCATCCCAATCGAGGGGGCCCTATGGGGCTACACCTTC
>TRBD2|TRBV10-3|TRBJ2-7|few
CAISGASGGSYEQYF
TGTGCCATCAGTGGGGCTAGCGGGGGCTCCTACGAGCAGTACTTC
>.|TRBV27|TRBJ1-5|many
CASSTTPGPSRPQHF
TGTGCCAGCAGTACTACCCCCGGGCCCTCCCGGCCCCAGCATTTT
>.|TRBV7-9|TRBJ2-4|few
CASSPQGLGDIQYF
TGTGCCAGCAGCCCACAGGGCTTGGGGGACATTCAGTACTTC
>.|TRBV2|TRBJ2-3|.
CASKINTDTQYF
TGTGCCAGCAAAATTAACACAGATACGCAGTATTTT
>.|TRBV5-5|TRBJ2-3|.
CASSHALGDMDTQYF
TGTGCCAGCAGCCATGCCTTAGGGGACATGGATACGCAGTATTTT
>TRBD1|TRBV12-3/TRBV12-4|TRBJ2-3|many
CASSPPGTGARTQYF
TGTGCCAGCAGTCCCCCCGGGACAGGTGCCCGAACGCAGTATTTT
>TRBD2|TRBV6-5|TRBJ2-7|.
CASSYSSTSGRVEQYF
TGTGCCAGCAGTTACTCTTCGACTAGCGGGAGAGTGGAGCAGTACTTC
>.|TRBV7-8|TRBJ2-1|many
CASSFDRVGRHNEQFF
TGTGCCAGCAGCTTTGACAGGGTGGGGAGGCACAATGAGCAGTTCTTC
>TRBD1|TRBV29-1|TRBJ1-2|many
CSVEIGQGPYGYTF
TGCAGCGTTGAAATTGGACAGGGCCCCTATGGCTACACCTTC
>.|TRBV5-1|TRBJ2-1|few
CASSLGHSIEQFF
TGCGCCAGCAGCTTGGGCCACTCCATTGAGCAGTTCTTC
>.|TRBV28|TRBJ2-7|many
CASSLETGFSYEQYF
TGTGCCAGCAGTTTAGAGACAGGCTTCTCCTACGAGCAGTACTTC
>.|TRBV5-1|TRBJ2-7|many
CASSLAVNRAYEQYF
TGCGCCAGCAGCTTGGCCGTTAACAGGGCCTACGAGCAGTACTTC
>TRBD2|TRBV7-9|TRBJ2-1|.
CASSRTSGTENEQFF
TGTGCCAGCAGCCGCACTAGCGGCACAGAAAATGAGCAGTTCTTC
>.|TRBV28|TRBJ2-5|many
CASSLIAWETQYF
TGTGCCAGCAGTTTAATAGCGTGGGAGACCCAGTACTTC
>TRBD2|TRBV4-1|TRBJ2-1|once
CASSQDFPGTRVLFF
TGCGCCAGCAGCCAAGACTTCCCCGGGACTAGGGTTCTGTTCTTC
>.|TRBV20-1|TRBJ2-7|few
CSAGGPRQTYEQYF
TGCAGTGCTGGGGGACCGAGACAAACCTACGAGCAGTACTTC
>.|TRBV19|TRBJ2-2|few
CASTGGSKKNTGELFF
TGTGCCAGTACTGGCGGCTCCAAGAAAAACACCGGGGAGCTGTTTTTT
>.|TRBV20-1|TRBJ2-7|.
CSARVGGEYEQYF
TGCAGTGCTAGAGTAGGGGGGGAATACGAGCAGTACTTC
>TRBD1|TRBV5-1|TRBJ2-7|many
CASSLRQGPMAYEQYF
TGCGCCAGCAGCTTGAGACAGGGGCCGATGGCCTACGAGCAGTACTTC
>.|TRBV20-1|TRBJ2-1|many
CSASSRSPYNEQFF
TGCAGTGCTAGCAGTCGGAGCCCTTACAATGAGCAGTTCTTC
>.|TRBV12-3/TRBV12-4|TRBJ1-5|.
CASTPDGRGNQPQHF
TGTGCCAGCACCCCGGACGGACGGGGCAATCAGCCCCAGCATTTT
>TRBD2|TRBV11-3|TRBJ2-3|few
CASSLRGLAPLGNTDTQYF
TGTGCCAGCAGCTTGAGAGGACTAGCGCCGCTCGGTAACACAGATACGCAGTATTTT